This T cell receptor (beta chain) was sequenced for a study of cytomegalovirus exposure and HLA in healthy donors. General study findings and limits: The authors later found HLA-associated TCR beta chains more clonally expanded than equally common others.

Germline loops: CDR1 LNHDA, CDR2 SQIVND (reference sequence). V lost 11 bases and J lost 5; bases outside the gene matches: 9. The CDR3 loop spans 13 amino acids. Primers: 60 Vbeta forward and 13 Jbeta reverse. Sequenced by immunoSEQ multiplex PCR; TCRdb stores in-frame clones only, minus some. The table shows 100,000 to 120,000 clones, with roughly two thirds occurring only once. Details on this clone: The antigen is unknown.

Sequenced: PBMCs. The chain links TRBV19 to TRBJ2-3, with TRBD2 matching 8 bases. The sequence was collected from a man aged 25-45 years in good health and CMV-seronegative. This chain's CDR3 is CAVQAGEVDTQYF. Here the CDR3 DNA reads TGTGCCGTACAAGCGGGAGAAGTAGATACGCAGTATTTT.